This T cell receptor beta chain was profiled in a study of T cells after yellow fever vaccination (dated by TCRdb to between 2018 and 2020). The study in broad terms: The SMART-Seq v4 Ultra Low Input RNA kit was used to prepare libraries from fractions with low cell numbers. To track T-cell clones before and after primary and booster YFV17D yellow fever vaccination, bulk TCR alpha and beta repertoires were sequenced longitudinally. Bulk PBMC replicates and cell subsets were isolated from blood drawn at multiple timepoints before and after both primary and secondary immunization. The cohort comprised two healthy male donors, one aged 18 to 30 and one aged 30 to 40 years.

On the study overall, not on this receptor specifically: After the booster, most of the clones that had expanded following primary vaccination were detected again (just under 97% of CD4 and around nine tenths of CD8), which suggests that memory was broadly maintained. A small share of clonotypes occurred in both CD4 and CD8 compartments, likely arising from convergent recombination. FACS-sorted repertoires could contain abundant contaminating clonotypes from the bulk population, so computational filtering was required. Because only a couple of donors were included in the study, the extent to which the findings can be generalized is limited. Compared with the primary T-cell response, the secondary T-cell response was weaker but faster, peaking on day 5 rather than day 15.

Compared with germline, V lacks 3 bases and J lacks 5 bases; bases without a gene match: 7. Looking up the germline V gene yields CDR1 SGHVS and CDR2 FNYEAQ. The CDR3, from cysteine to phenylalanine, totals 15 residues. Only the CDR3 DNA stays, 45 bases, in frame from base 1. TCRdb lists the instrument as Illumina NovaSeq 6000. Synthesis of TCR cDNA relied on 5'RACE template switching, a step that introduced a universal primer site along with unique molecular identifiers. Priming for cDNA synthesis came from both the TCR alpha and TCR beta constant segments. Two PCR steps were used to amplify libraries, with sample barcodes and sequencing adapters being added in the second step. Sequencing of libraries was done on Illumina HiSeq 2500 (2x100 bp) or NovaSeq (2x150 bp). In the source study's methods: Demultiplexing of reads and collapsing into UMI consensus sequences were performed with MIGEC, and V(D)J alignment was carried out with MiXCR. Vaccine-responding clonotypes were identified with edgeR using replicate PBMC samples, with FDR below 0.01 and a log2 fold change above 5 up to day 15 being required. CD4 or CD8 identity was assigned to each bulk clonotype according to whether the clonotype was present at higher abundance in the sequenced CD4 repertoire or the sequenced CD8 repertoire. The public reads were quality trimmed at Q25 with fastp and then assembled into clones with MiXCR by TCRdb, keeping productive beta chains. Every distinct CDR3 protein forms one entry, paired with its most common genes and DNA. The V and J calls shown here were made by TCRdb, not taken from the authors' results. The sample records about 170,000 distinct CDR3 sequences, 9.5% to 12% of which are singletons. Of the sample, about 40% is held by the ten largest clones.

The treatment or condition label for this specimen denotes: live attenuated yellow fever vaccine strain. A standard Ficoll-Paque protocol was used to isolate PBMCs from peripheral blood. Dynabeads CD4 and CD8 positive selection kits were used to isolate CD4 and CD8 T-cell fractions. TriZol was used to extract RNA from bulk PBMCs, CD4 and CD8 fractions, and dextramer-positive and dextramer-negative fractions. As to this clonotype: Its specific antigen is unknown. One base away there is no much larger clone; base qualities are not given.

The sequencing used CD8+ T cells sorted from PBMCs, collected 15 days after the yellow fever booster vaccination. This clonotype was sampled from a man between 18 and 29 years old who received the YFV17D yellow fever vaccine. The sequence is built from TRBV7-6 and TRBJ2-1; 7 middle bases align to TRBD1. The CDR3 reads CASSFYPGQHNEQFF. The nucleotides read TGTGCCAGCAGCTTTTATCCGGGACAGCACAATGAGCAGTTCTTC.